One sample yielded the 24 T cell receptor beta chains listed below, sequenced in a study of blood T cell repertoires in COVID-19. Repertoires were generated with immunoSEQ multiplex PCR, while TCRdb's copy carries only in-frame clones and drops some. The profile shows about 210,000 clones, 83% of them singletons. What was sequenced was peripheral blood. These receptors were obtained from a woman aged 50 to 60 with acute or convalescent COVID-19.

The CDR3 bases are TGTGCCAGCAGTGATTTTGGGGGCGCTCCCCACGAGCAGTACTTC. It encodes CASSDFGGAPHEQYF. This chain links TRBV2 with TRBJ2-7; D is possibly TRBD1 (6 bases). This CDR3 comprises 15 residues. Germline-derived CDR1 and CDR2 are SNHLY and FYNNEI. V was trimmed by 3 bases and J by 5 bases, leaving 17 bases between them. Full variable domain (outside the CDR3, taken from reference TRBV2 and TRBJ2-7): EPEVTQTPSHQVTQMGQEVILRCVPISNHLYFYWYRQILGQKVEFLVSFYNNEISEKSEIFDDQFSVERPDGSNFTLKIRSTKLEDSAMYFCASSDFGGAPHEQYFGPGTRLTVT.

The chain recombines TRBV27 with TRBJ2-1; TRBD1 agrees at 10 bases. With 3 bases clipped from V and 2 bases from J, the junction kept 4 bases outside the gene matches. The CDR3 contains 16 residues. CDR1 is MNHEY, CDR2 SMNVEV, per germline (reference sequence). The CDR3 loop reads CASSFPTGGPYNEQFF. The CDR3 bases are TGTGCCAGCAGTTTCCCGACAGGGGGCCCCTACAATGAGCAGTTCTTC.

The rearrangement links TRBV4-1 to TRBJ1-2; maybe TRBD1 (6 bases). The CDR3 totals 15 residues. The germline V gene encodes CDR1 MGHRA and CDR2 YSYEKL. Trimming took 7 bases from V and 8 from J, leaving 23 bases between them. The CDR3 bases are TGCGCCAGCACATGGGACACCCGACTGATTGACGGCTACACCTTC. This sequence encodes CASTWDTRLIDGYTF.

The CDR3 here is CASSMRAGNTEAFF. For the CDR3, the DNA is TGTGCCAGTAGTATGAGGGCCGGGAACACTGAAGCTTTCTTT. This chain uses TRBV19 with TRBJ1-1, with unresolved D. CDR3 length: 14 amino acids. Germline lookup yields CDR1 LNHDA and CDR2 SQIVND (reference sequence). Trimming stripped 3 bases from V and 1 base from J, with 9 bases between.

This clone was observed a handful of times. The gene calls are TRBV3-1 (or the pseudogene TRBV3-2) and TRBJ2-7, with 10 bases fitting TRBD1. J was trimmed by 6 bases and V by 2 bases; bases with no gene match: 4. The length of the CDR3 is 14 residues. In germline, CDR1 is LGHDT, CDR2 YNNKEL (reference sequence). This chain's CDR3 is CASSQRTGGSEQYF. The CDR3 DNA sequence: TGTGCCAGCAGCCAACGGACAGGGGGGAGCGAGCAGTACTTC.

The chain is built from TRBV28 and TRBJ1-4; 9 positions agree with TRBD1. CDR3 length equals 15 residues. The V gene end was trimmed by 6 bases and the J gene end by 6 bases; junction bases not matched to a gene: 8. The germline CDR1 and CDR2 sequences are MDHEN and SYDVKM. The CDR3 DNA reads TGTGCCAGCAGCCAAGCCGGGACAGGGTATGAAAAACTGTTTTTT. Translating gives CASSQAGTGYEKLFF.

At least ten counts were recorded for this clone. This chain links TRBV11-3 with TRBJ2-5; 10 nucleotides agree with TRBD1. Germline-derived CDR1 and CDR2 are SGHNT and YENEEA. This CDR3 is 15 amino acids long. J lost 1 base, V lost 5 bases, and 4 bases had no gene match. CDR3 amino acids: CASSLRTGGQETQYF. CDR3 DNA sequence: TGTGCCAGCAGCCTACGGACAGGGGGCCAAGAGACCCAGTACTTC. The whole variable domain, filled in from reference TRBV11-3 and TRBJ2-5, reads EAGVVQSPRYKIIEKKQPVAFWCNPISGHNTLYWYLQNLGQGPELLIRYENEEAVDDSQLPKDRFSAERLKGVDSTLKIQPAELGDSAVYLCASSLRTGGQETQYFGPGTRLLVL.

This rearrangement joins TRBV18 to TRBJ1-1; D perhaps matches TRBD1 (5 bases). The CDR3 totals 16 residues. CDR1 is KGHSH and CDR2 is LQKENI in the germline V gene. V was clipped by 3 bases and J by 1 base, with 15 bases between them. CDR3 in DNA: TGTGCCAGCTCACCTAGGACATCGGCCGCGAACACTGAAGCTTTCTTT. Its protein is CASSPRTSAANTEAFF.

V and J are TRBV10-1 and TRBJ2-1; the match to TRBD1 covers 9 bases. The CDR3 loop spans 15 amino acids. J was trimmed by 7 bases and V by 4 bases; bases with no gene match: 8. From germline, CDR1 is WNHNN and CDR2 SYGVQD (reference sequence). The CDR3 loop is CASSGSGQGLNEQFF. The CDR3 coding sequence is TGCGCCAGCAGTGGATCGGGACAGGGTCTGAATGAGCAGTTCTTC.

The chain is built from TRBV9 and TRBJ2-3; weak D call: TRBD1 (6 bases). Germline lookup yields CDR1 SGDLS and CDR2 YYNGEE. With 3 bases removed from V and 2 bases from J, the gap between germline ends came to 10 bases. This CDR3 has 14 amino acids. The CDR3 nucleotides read TGTGCCAGCAGCGGAGGACAGATCACAGATACGCAGTATTTT. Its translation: CASSGGQITDTQYF.

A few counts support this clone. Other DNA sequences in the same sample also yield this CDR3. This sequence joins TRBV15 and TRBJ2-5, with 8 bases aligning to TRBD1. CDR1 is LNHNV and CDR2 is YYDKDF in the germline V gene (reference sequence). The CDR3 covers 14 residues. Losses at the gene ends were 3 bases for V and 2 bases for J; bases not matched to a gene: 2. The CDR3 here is CATSSDRGQETQYF. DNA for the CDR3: TGTGCCACCAGCAGCGACAGGGGTCAAGAGACCCAGTACTTC.

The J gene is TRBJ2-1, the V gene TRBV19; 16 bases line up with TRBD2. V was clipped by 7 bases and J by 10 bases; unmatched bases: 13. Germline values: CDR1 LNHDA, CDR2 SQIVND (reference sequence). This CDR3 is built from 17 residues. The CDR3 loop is CASKSVGLGLAGGEQFF. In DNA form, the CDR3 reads TGTGCCAGTAAATCCGTAGGACTGGGACTAGCGGGAGGGGAGCAGTTCTTC. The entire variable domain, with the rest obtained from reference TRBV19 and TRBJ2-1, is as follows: DGGITQSPKYLFRKEGQNVTLSCEQNLNHDAMYWYRQDPGQGLRLIYYSQIVNDFQKGDIAEGYSVSREKKESFPLTVTSAQKNPTAFYLCASKSVGLGLAGGEQFFGPGTRLTVL.

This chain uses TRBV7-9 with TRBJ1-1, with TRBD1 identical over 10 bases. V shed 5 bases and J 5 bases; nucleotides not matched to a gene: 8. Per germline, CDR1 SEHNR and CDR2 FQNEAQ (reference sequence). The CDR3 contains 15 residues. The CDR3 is CASSPRGQGTTEAFF. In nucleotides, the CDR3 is TGTGCCAGCAGCCCACGGGGACAGGGGACGACTGAAGCTTTCTTT.

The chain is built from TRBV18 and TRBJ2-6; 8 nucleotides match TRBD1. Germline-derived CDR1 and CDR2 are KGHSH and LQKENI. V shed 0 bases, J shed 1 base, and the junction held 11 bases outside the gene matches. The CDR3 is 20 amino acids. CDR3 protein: CASSPPEKAGGASGANVLTF. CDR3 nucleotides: TGTGCCAGCTCACCACCGGAGAAGGCAGGGGGCGCTTCTGGGGCCAACGTCCTGACTTTC.

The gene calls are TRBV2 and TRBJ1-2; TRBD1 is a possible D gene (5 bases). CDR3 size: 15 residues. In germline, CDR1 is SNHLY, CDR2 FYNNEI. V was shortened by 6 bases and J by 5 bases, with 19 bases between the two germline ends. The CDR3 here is CASRDPRGQEYGYTF. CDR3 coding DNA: TGTGCCAGCAGAGACCCTAGGGGCCAGGAATATGGCTACACCTTC.

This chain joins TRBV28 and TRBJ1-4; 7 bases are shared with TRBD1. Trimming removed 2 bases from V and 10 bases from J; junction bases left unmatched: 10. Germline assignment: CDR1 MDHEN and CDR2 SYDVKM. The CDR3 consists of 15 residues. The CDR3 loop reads CASSLIGTEARKLFF. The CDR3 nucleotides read TGTGCCAGCAGTTTAATCGGGACAGAAGCCCGAAAACTGTTTTTT.

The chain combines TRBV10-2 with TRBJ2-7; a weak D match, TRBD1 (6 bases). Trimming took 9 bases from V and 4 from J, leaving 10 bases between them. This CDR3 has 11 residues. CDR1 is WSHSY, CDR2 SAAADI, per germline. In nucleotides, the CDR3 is TGCGCCAGTTTTCAGGGGTACGAGCAGTACTTC. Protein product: CASFQGYEQYF.

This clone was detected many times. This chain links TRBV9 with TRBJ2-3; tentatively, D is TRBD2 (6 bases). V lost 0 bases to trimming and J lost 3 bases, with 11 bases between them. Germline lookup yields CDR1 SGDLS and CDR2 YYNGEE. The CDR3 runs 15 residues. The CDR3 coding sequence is TGTGCCAGCAGCGTAGTCGGGGGTGGAACAGATACGCAGTATTTT. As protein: CASSVVGGGTDTQYF.

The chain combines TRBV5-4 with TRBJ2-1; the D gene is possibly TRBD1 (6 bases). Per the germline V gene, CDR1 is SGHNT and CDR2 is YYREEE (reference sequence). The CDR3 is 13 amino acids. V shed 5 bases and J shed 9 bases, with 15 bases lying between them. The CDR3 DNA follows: TGTGCCAGCAGTTCTCGGGACATTTCTGAGCAGTTCTTC. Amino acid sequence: CASSSRDISEQFF.

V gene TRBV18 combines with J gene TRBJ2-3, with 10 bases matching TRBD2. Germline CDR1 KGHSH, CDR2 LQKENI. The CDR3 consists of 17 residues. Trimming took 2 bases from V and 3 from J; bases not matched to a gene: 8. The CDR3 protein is CASSPGVLAGRTDTQYF. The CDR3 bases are TGTGCCAGCTCACCAGGGGTACTAGCGGGACGGACAGATACGCAGTATTTT.

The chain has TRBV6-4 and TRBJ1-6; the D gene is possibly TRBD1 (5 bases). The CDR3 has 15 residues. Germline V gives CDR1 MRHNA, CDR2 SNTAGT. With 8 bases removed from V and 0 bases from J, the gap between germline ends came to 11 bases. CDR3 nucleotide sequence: TGTGCCAGCGCTCGGGGGAGCTCCTATAATTCACCCCTCCACTTT. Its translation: CASARGSSYNSPLHF.

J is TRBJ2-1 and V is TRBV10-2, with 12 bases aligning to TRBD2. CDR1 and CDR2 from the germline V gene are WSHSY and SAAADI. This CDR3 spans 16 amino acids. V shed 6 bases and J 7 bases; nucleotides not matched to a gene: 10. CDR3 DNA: TGCGCCAGCAGCCCCCCAGGACTAGCGGGGACGAATGAGCAGTTCTTC. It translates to CASSPPGLAGTNEQFF.

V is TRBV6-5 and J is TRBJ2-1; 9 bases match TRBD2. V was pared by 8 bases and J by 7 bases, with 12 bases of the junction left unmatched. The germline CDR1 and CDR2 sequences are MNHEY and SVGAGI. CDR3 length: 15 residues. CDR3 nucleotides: TGTGCCAGCTGGGTAGCGGGAGTCTCGACAAATGAGCAGTTCTTC. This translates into CASWVAGVSTNEQFF.

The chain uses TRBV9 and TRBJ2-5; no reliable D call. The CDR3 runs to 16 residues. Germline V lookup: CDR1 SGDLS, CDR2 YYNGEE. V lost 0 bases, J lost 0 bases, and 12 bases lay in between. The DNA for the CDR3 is TGTGCCAGCAGCGTAGCCCCAAAACAAGACCAAGAGACCCAGTACTTC. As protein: CASSVAPKQDQETQYF.